This TCR beta chain derives from a study of monozygotic twins with inflammatory bowel disease (dated by TCRdb to about 2019). With regard to the full study: A total of around 30 monozygotic twin pairs were included in the full study, comprising nine German pairs (four IBD-concordant, five IBD-discordant) and 19 IBD-discordant Danish pairs. Disease-associated traits were sought mainly through comparisons between IBD patients and their genetically identical healthy co-twins within discordant pairs. Each individual had, on average, about 151 000 unique TCRalpha sequences and 181 000 unique TCRbeta sequences available for analysis. Overall study results and their limits: Repertoire similarity did not differ between concordant and discordant twins, which could be due to limited statistical power. Compared with healthy twins, IBD patients had fewer clonotypes in common with other individuals, a difference most pronounced in patients showing signs of disease activity. The analysis was unable to tell different T cell subtypes apart. TCRbeta repertoire diversity, by inverse Simpson index, was decreased in IBD patients compared with their healthy co-twins. The results gave no support for a single strong signal or clonotype linked to IBD. Background noise and inter-individual variability may have been introduced into the repertoires by the differing immunosuppressive treatments among patients.

An approximately 2.5 ml peripheral blood sample was drawn into PAXgene tubes per donor and stored at -80°C. Without any T cell sorting, total RNA was extracted from whole blood using the PAXgene blood miRNA kit on an automated QIAcube. Deep TCRalpha and TCRbeta repertoire profiling with unique molecular barcoding was performed on peripheral blood of monozygotic twin pairs concordant or discordant for inflammatory bowel disease. For every twin pair, smoking habits were documented, and each individual was categorised as a current, former or never smoker. The germline V gene encodes CDR1 MNHEY and CDR2 SVGAGI. The CDR3 starts with the cysteine, ends with the phenylalanine, and has 15 residues. The DNA is not on file. Remarks on this clonotype: Its antigen specificity is not known.

Library creation used 5' RACE. The input for every TCR library was 3500 ng of total RNA. For each sample, cDNA synthesis with SMARTScribe reverse transcriptase was split into eight separate reactions. During cDNA synthesis, template switching introduced unique molecular identifiers that contained a 6-nucleotide sample barcode. TCRalpha and TCRbeta cDNA was amplified in two nested PCRs of approximately 17 and 9 cycles, and bead purification was carried out after each PCR. Before amplification, the cDNA was both treated with uracil DNA-glycosylase and purified with the QIAquick PCR purification kit. In the second PCR, Illumina TruSeq-compatible adapters and sample-specific barcodes were added. TapeStation and Qubit were used to check library quality and concentration, and roughly 5 ng of each library went into the pool. The pooled libraries were sequenced with 2 x 100 bp reads and custom sequencing primers on an Illumina HiSeq2500 single-index Rapid Run. For the original study's pipeline: PCR and sequencing errors were corrected by UMI-based consensus assembly using MiGEC version 1.2.6. MiXCR version 2.1.1 was used for V(D)J alignment, clonotype assembly and CDR3 extraction. Normalisation of gene usage, clonotype sharing and MAIT/NKT TCR abundance was achieved by analysing the top 1000, 10 000 and 20 000 clonotypes per sample. Diversity was computed as the inverse Simpson index with the vegan R package after downsampling to 27 000 UMIs. Paired Mann-Whitney U tests on discordant twin pairs were used, with Benjamini-Hochberg multiple-testing correction. After the reads were reprocessed by TCRdb, one entry was made per CDR3 protein sequence, with no DNA. The authors' filters were not applied to this entry. Per the sample table, the count is 85,000 to 110,000 distinct CDR3 sequences. Approximately 2% of the sample comes from the top ten.

The TCR was taken from a human donor with ulcerative colitis or Crohn's disease, or a healthy co-twin of an affected twin (not recorded which). What was sequenced was blood. The sequence links TRBV6-5 to TRBJ1-1; TCRdb names TRBD1, which stays unverified in the absence of DNA. The CDR3 region reads CASSSAEGRGSEAFF.